The clone carrying this TCR beta chain was observed many times. Antigen unknown. The sample is drawn from a study of T cells in Graves' hyperthyroidism and ophthalmopathy. General study points: Ophthalmopathy prediction by the model preceded onset by a median approximately six months. Also found in blood were most expanded thyroid clonotypes above 0.001.

The CDR3 contains 14 residues. Germline values: CDR1 MNHEY, CDR2 SVGAGI. The ends were cut back, 5 bases at V and 2 bases at J, with 13 bases in the middle. Amplified TCR beta CDR3 regions derived from RNA transcripts. The study used the HTBI primer set for a first-round RT-PCR of the TCR CDR3. TCRdb fed the multiplex PCR reads into MiXCR, producing one record per CDR3 protein. The sample lists approximately 560,000 distinct CDR3 sequences, 40% to 55% occurring once. Clinicians diagnosed patients from clinical symptoms, serum thyroxine and TRAb, thyroid ultrasound and orbital computed tomography. Sequencing was done on a sample of peripheral blood or thyroid tissue (not recorded which). The sequence came from a woman aged 18-30 years with Graves' hyperthyroidism. This rearrangement joins TRBV6-5 to TRBJ2-7, with D possibly called TRBD1 or TRBD2 (5 bases each). Here the CDR3 reads CASSDPGTAYEQYF. DNA for the CDR3: TGTGCCAGCAGTGACCCCGGGACGGCCTACGAGCAGTACTTC.